Shown below are 30 T cell receptor beta chains from a single sample sequenced in a study of T cells in Graves' hyperthyroidism and ophthalmopathy. TCR beta CDR3 regions were amplified from RNA. HTBI primers were employed in a first-round RT-PCR of the TCR CDR3. MiXCR, run by TCRdb on the multiplex PCR reads, gives a single entry per CDR3 protein. Of about 560,000 distinct CDR3 sequences listed, 15% to 18% are singletons. The material sequenced was blood. Receptors were obtained from a woman under 40 with Graves' hyperthyroidism.

With respect to this clonotype: A junction end diverges from the germline sequence, so it may reflect a read error. The chain combines TRBV10-3 with TRBJ2-2, with 13 bases fitting TRBD2. The germline CDR1 and CDR2 sequences are ENHRY and SYGVKD. The CDR3 is made up of 15 amino acids. CDR3 loop: CAISRLAGGTGKLFF. The CDR3 bases are TGTGCCATCAGCCGACTAGCGGGAGGCACCGGGAAGCTGTTTTTT.

The chain uses TRBV12-3 or TRBV12-4 and TRBJ2-5, with D tentatively TRBD1 (5 bases). This CDR3 has 13 amino acids. V was cut by 8 bases and J by 3 bases, with 13 bases left in between. In DNA, the CDR3 is TGTGCCAGCTCAGACAGACTGAAAGAGACCCAGTACTTC. This gives the protein CASSDRLKETQYF.

This clonotype was recorded at least ten times. The genes are TRBV27 and TRBJ2-7, with 8 bases fitting TRBD1. J lost 3 bases, V lost 0 bases, and 4 bases had no gene match. The CDR3 is made up of 15 amino acids. CDR1 is MNHEY and CDR2 is SMNVEV in the germline V gene (reference sequence). This CDR3 is CASSLSGQAIYEQYF. The CDR3 DNA reads as TGTGCCAGCAGTTTATCGGGACAGGCGATCTACGAGCAGTACTTC.

The chain joins TRBV11-2 to TRBJ2-7, with a possible D match to TRBD1 (5 bases). Germline V gene sequence: CDR1 SGHAT, CDR2 FQNNGV. Trimming shortened V by 2 bases and J by 5 bases, and 19 bases separated the two germline ends. This CDR3 comprises 16 residues. The CDR3 nucleotides are TGTGCCAGCAGCTTACTACAAGGGGCGATAAGGAACGAGCAGTACTTC. Its protein is CASSLLQGAIRNEQYF.

Only a few counts were recorded for this clonotype. This could be a read error, since a much larger clone is one nucleotide away. The CDR3 does not close with the conserved phenylalanine or tryptophan, likely indicating a read error. The genes are TRBV7-9 and TRBJ1-1; D is possibly TRBD1 (5 bases). Trimming took off 6 bases at V and 1 base at J, with 9 bases between the two ends. CDR1 and CDR2 (germline): SEHNR, FQNEAQ (reference sequence). The CDR3 has 13 residues. CDR3 nucleotides: TGTGCCAGCAGGACCACAGGGAACACTGAAGCTTTCTTG. It encodes CASRTTGNTEAFL.

J is TRBJ1-4 and V is TRBV12-3 or TRBV12-4; perhaps TRBD1 as D (5 bases). The V end lost 5 bases, the J end lost 10 bases, and 17 bases lay between the germline ends. CDR3 length: 14 amino acids. The CDR3 protein is CASSTAPGDPKLFF. CDR3 in DNA: TGTGCCAGCAGTACGGCCCCGGGGGACCCAAAACTGTTTTTT.

This clonotype was observed at least ten times. This chain uses TRBV5-7 with TRBJ2-7, with TRBD1 identical over 8 bases. TRBV5-7 is an open reading frame whose function is uncertain. The CDR3 has 13 residues. After removal of 4 bases from V and 5 bases from J, the junction contained 5 bases not matched to a gene. The CDR3 protein is CASSQDRAHEQYF. The CDR3, as DNA: TGTGCCAGCAGCCAGGACAGGGCTCACGAGCAGTACTTC.

This clonotype has at least ten counts. The V gene is TRBV6-1, the J gene TRBJ1-1; 8 bases are a match to TRBD1. This CDR3 comprises 15 residues. With 5 bases clipped from V and 3 bases from J, the junction kept 8 bases outside the gene matches. Germline loops: CDR1 MNHNS, CDR2 SASEGT. The CDR3 DNA follows: TGTGCCAGCAGTTCCAGGACAGGGAGGGACACTGAAGCTTTCTTT. Translating gives CASSSRTGRDTEAFF.

About this clonotype itself: This may arise from a read error, as a much more abundant clone is one base away. V usage is TRBV7-9 and J usage is TRBJ2-1; D gene unclear. V lost 5 bases, J lost 10 bases, and 18 bases lay in between. This CDR3 is built from 14 residues. Germline V lookup: CDR1 SEHNR, CDR2 FQNEAQ (reference sequence). DNA for the CDR3: TGTGCCAGCAGCCCGGTCGTGGTGTGGGCAGAGCAGTTCTTC. Translation gives CASSPVVVWAEQFF.

There are many counts of this clonotype. The chain has TRBV5-1 and TRBJ2-1, with D perhaps TRBD2 (5 bases). The CDR3 spans 15 residues. Germline CDR1 and CDR2: SGHRS and YFSETQ. The V end lost 2 bases, the J end lost 3 bases, and 12 bases lay between the germline ends. DNA for the CDR3: TGCGCCAGCAGCTTCGAAGGTGGGAGCTACAATGAGCAGTTCTTC. Translation gives CASSFEGGSYNEQFF.

This sequence joins TRBV10-3 and TRBJ2-2; TRBD2 agrees at 13 bases. The trim removed 5 bases at V and 3 bases at J, leaving 3 bases unmatched. The CDR3 has 16 amino acids. Germline V gives CDR1 ENHRY, CDR2 SYGVKD. CDR3 coding DNA: TGTGCCATCAGTAAAGGACTAGCGGGAGACACCGGGGAGCTGTTTTTT. This codes for CAISKGLAGDTGELFF.

There are many counts of this clonotype. This chain links TRBV9 with TRBJ2-1; TRBD2 is a possible D gene (6 bases). The CDR3 length is 14 residues. Deletions cut 0 bases from V and 8 bases from J, with 12 bases between. Germline V lookup: CDR1 SGDLS, CDR2 YYNGEE. The CDR3 coding sequence is TGTGCCAGCAGCGTAGAGGAGGGCTGGGATGAGCAGTTCTTC. It encodes CASSVEEGWDEQFF. Based on the CDR3 plus reference TRBV9 and TRBJ2-1, the full variable domain is DSGVTQTPKHLITATGQRVTLRCSPRSGDLSVYWYQQSLDQGLQFLIQYYNGEERAKGNILERFSAQQFPDLHSELNLSSLELGDSALYFCASSVEEGWDEQFFGPGTRLTVL.

The chain links TRBV19 to TRBJ2-1; 10 nucleotides agree with TRBD2. From germline, CDR1 is LNHDA and CDR2 SQIVND (reference sequence). Trimming at V came to 4 bases and at J to 9 bases, leaving 0 bases not matched to a gene. The CDR3 covers 12 residues. The DNA for the CDR3 is TGTGCCAGTAGTAAGCGGGAGGGTGAGCAGTTCTTC. Translated, it gives CASSKREGEQFF.

This clonotype was observed a few times. This chain links TRBV6-1 with TRBJ2-7, with D perhaps given as TRBD1 or TRBD2 (5 bases each). The CDR3 loop spans 14 amino acids. Germline CDR1 and CDR2: MNHNS and SASEGT. V was pared by 6 bases and J by 3 bases, with 15 bases between. The CDR3 region has the DNA TGTGCCAGCAGCACCGGGACGGTAATCTACGAGCAGTACTTC. Translation: CASSTGTVIYEQYF.

This clonotype was detected a few times. The chain links TRBV6-1 to TRBJ2-1, with D unresolved. V was shortened by 5 bases and J by 1 base, with 12 bases between the two germline ends. CDR3 length equals 15 residues. The germline V gene encodes CDR1 MNHNS and CDR2 SASEGT. The CDR3, as DNA: TGTGCCAGCAGTATCGGACCGATATCCTACAATGAGCAGTTCTTC. Translation: CASSIGPISYNEQFF.

The V gene is TRBV6-5, the J gene TRBJ2-3, with TRBD2 matching over 8 bases. Germline V gives CDR1 MNHEY, CDR2 SVGAGI. Trimming removed 2 bases from V and 4 bases from J; junction bases left unmatched: 5. The CDR3 loop spans 15 amino acids. The CDR3 region is CASSYEGRGADTQYF. As DNA, the CDR3 is TGTGCCAGCAGTTACGAGGGGCGGGGGGCAGATACGCAGTATTTT.

On this clonotype: Since a much larger clone is just one base distant, this may be a read error. The chain employs TRBV6-5 and TRBJ1-2; D gene uncertain. This CDR3 comprises 13 residues. Germline-derived CDR1 and CDR2 are MNHEY and SVGAGI. The CDR3 DNA sequence: TGTGCCAGCAGTTACTCGAGCAACTATGGCTACGCCTTC. It encodes CASSYSSNYGYAF.

This clonotype has ten or more counts. The chain joins TRBV2 to TRBJ2-7; 8 positions match TRBD1. This CDR3 region has 15 residues. Germline-derived CDR1 and CDR2 are SNHLY and FYNNEI. The junction had 7 bases not matched to a gene; V was cut back by 4 bases and J by 2 bases. The CDR3: CASSATGQGTYEQYF. CDR3 bases: TGTGCCAGCAGTGCCACTGGACAGGGAACCTACGAGCAGTACTTC.

This clonotype was recorded at least ten times. V and J are TRBV12-3 or TRBV12-4 and TRBJ1-5, with 7 bases matching TRBD1. The CDR3 has 17 residues. Losses at the gene ends were 4 bases for V and 3 bases for J; bases not matched to a gene: 12. The CDR3 region has the DNA TGTGCCAGCAGTTCATCCCCCGGGACAGTACTCAATCAGCCCCAGCATTTT. This gives the protein CASSSSPGTVLNQPQHF.

In its sample, this clonotype was seen many times. The chain has TRBV2 and TRBJ2-1, with 14 positions matching TRBD2. J gave up 1 base and V 6 bases, and 14 bases lay outside the gene matches. The CDR3 is 20 amino acids. In germline, CDR1 is SNHLY, CDR2 FYNNEI. The CDR3 DNA sequence: TGTGCCAGCAGAGTTTCGAGACTAGCGGGAGGGCCCGGATCCTACAATGAGCAGTTCTTC. Translation: CASRVSRLAGGPGSYNEQFF.

In this sample, this clonotype turned up many times. The chain links TRBV18 to TRBJ2-1; unclear D gene. Germline V gene lookup returns CDR1 KGHSH and CDR2 LQKENI. The CDR3 length is 14 residues. V gave up 1 base and J gave up 5 bases, with 9 bases separating them. DNA of the CDR3: TGTGCCAGCTCACCACTTGGGTCCCACAATGAGCAGTTCTTC. It yields the protein CASSPLGSHNEQFF. The whole variable domain, filled in from reference TRBV18 and TRBJ2-1, reads NAGVMQNPRHLVRRRGQEARLRCSPMKGHSHVYWYRQLPEEGLKFMVYLQKENIIDESGMPKERFSAEFPKEGPSILRIQQVVRGDSAAYFCASSPLGSHNEQFFGPGTRLTVL.

This clonotype occurred many times. This chain uses TRBV6-2 or TRBV6-3 with TRBJ2-3; perhaps TRBD2 as D (6 bases). The V end was cut by 6 bases, the J end by 6 bases, with 25 bases between. The CDR3 loop spans 17 amino acids. Germline CDR1 is MNHEY and CDR2 is SVGEGT. CDR3 loop: CASRIYVSGDLADTQYF. DNA of the CDR3: TGTGCCAGCAGGATTTACGTATCGGGAGATTTAGCCGATACGCAGTATTTT.

This clonotype was seen only a few times. CDR3 in amino acids: CSARDSLVGGGTGELFF. In nucleotides, the CDR3 is TGCAGTGCTAGAGATTCCCTCGTTGGGGGGGGTACCGGGGAGCTGTTTTTT. The rearrangement uses TRBV20-1 and TRBJ2-2, with 7 bases aligning to TRBD2. V shed 0 bases, J shed 5 bases, and the junction held 12 bases outside the gene matches. Germline CDR1 is DFQATT and CDR2 is SNEGSKA (reference sequence). This CDR3 has 17 amino acids.

The V call is TRBV4-2, the J call TRBJ2-3; 7 bases are shared with TRBD2. From germline, CDR1 is LGHNA and CDR2 YNFKEQ. The CDR3 has 17 residues. The V gene end was trimmed by 2 bases and the J gene end by 6 bases; junction bases not matched to a gene: 14. CDR3 in DNA: TGTGCCAGCAGCCAACTCGGACTAGAAGGCTTAGTCGATACGCAGTATTTT. Translated: CASSQLGLEGLVDTQYF.

This chain uses TRBV7-9 with TRBJ2-1; 11 bases align to TRBD1. Germline lookup yields CDR1 SEHNR and CDR2 FQNEAQ (reference sequence). The length of the CDR3 is 15 residues. Trimming took 5 bases from V and 5 from J; bases not matched to a gene: 5. DNA of the CDR3: TGTGCCAGCAGCCCGGACAGGGGGCGAAACAATGAGCAGTTCTTC. It codes for CASSPDRGRNNEQFF.

This clonotype was observed many times. The V and J genes are TRBV6-1 and TRBJ1-4, with a tentative D call TRBD1 (6 bases). This CDR3 spans 15 amino acids. Trimming stripped 5 bases from V and 7 bases from J, with 17 bases between. CDR1 is MNHNS, CDR2 SASEGT, per germline. Here the CDR3 reads CASSRQALPGEKLFF. CDR3 bases: TGTGCCAGCAGTCGACAGGCCCTTCCAGGTGAAAAACTGTTTTTT.

This clonotype was counted many times. CDR3 sequence: CASRASYYEQYF. Here the CDR3 DNA reads TGTGCCAGCAGGGCTAGCTACTACGAGCAGTACTTC. J is TRBJ2-7 and V is TRBV2; D is possibly TRBD2 (5 bases). Between the trimmed V and J ends, which lost 6 bases and 3 bases, there was a span of 9 bases. The CDR3 contains 12 residues. Per germline, CDR1 SNHLY and CDR2 FYNNEI.

With regard to this clonotype: Since a much larger clone is just one base distant, this may be a read error. In DNA form, the CDR3 reads TGTGCCAGCAGCTACCGGACAGCCACGAGCACTGGAGCTTTCTTT. It codes for CASSYRTATSTGAFF. V and J are TRBV7-9 and TRBJ1-1; D might be TRBD1 (6 bases). CDR1 SEHNR and CDR2 FQNEAQ come from the germline V gene (reference sequence). The CDR3 totals 15 residues.

This clonotype was recorded a few times. This chain joins TRBV29-1 and TRBJ1-2, with 7 bases that match TRBD1. Germline CDR1 reads SQVTM; CDR2 reads ANQGSEA. Trimming at V came to 6 bases and at J to 8 bases, leaving 9 bases not matched to a gene. This CDR3 contains 12 residues. The CDR3 DNA sequence: TGCAGCGTCGAACGACAGGGACGAGGCTACACCTTC. Translated: CSVERQGRGYTF.

The rearrangement joins TRBV11-1 to TRBJ1-1; TRBD1 might be the D (5 bases). The V end lost 3 bases, the J end lost 4 bases, and 12 bases lay between the germline ends. The CDR3 is 14 residues long. Per the germline V gene, CDR1 is SGHAT and CDR2 is FQDESV (reference sequence). CDR3 amino acids: CASSLGRTITEAFF. In DNA form, the CDR3 reads TGTGCCAGCAGCTTGGGCAGGACAATCACTGAAGCTTTCTTT.